These T cell receptor beta chains were read from a single sample in a study of shared clonotypes between healthy human individuals. Assay used: immunoSEQ multiplex PCR; TCRdb lists only in-frame clones, some missing. The table shows 520,000 or so clones, with roughly 78% occurring only once. The sequencing input was PBMCs. The receptors derive from a middle-aged woman in good health. Some clones in this sample may be carry-over from other donors' samples. Each CDR3 is given with its conserved first and last residue. Each record gives: D gene, clone size, J gene, V gene, CDR3 DNA, CDR3 protein. D genes are given only for firm matches. Clone size is stated in some rows and not others, as once, few, many or a class when expanded.

. | . | TRBJ2-7 | TRBV27 | TGTGCCAGCAGTTTGAGAGGATACGAGCAGTACTTC | CASSLRGYEQYF
. | few | TRBJ1-1 | TRBV5-1 | TGCGCCAGCAGCTCTGCGAACACTGAAGCTTTCTTT | CASSSANTEAFF
. | . | TRBJ1-2 | TRBV7-2 | TGTGCCAGCAGCTTAGCTTCAGGGGCTGGCTATGGCTACACCTTC | CASSLASGAGYGYTF
TRBD1 | . | TRBJ1-1 | TRBV18 | TGTGCCAGCTCACCACAGGGGGCTTTACGGAACACTGAAGCTTTCTTT | CASSPQGALRNTEAFF
TRBD1 | . | TRBJ2-7 | TRBV29-1 | TGCAGTGGGACAGGACAATACTACGAGCAGTACTTC | CSGTGQYYEQYF
. | . | TRBJ1-2 | TRBV7-2 | TGTGCCAGCAGTCTTAGCGCTAACTATGGCTACACCTTC | CASSLSANYGYTF
TRBD2 | . | TRBJ2-1 | TRBV27 | TGTGCCAGCAGTTTGATTGGACTAGCGGGAGGTGAGCAGTTCTTC | CASSLIGLAGGEQFF
. | . | TRBJ1-5 | TRBV28 | TGTGCCAGCAGAGGGACCGCCTCAGGCAATCAGCCCCAGCATTTT | CASRGTASGNQPQHF
. | once | TRBJ2-7 | TRBV15 | TGTGCCACCAGCAGAGAAAGATACGCCGAGCAGTACTTC | CATSRERYAEQYF
. | . | TRBJ1-2 | TRBV5-1 | TGCGCCAGCAGCTTGGTGGAGTCGGGAGGCTACACCTTC | CASSLVESGGYTF
. | . | TRBJ1-4 | TRBV28 | TGTGCCAGCAGTCGGGACGGGAATGAAAAACTGTTTTTT | CASSRDGNEKLFF
. | few | TRBJ1-2 | TRBV29-1 | TGCAGCGTTGAAGAACAGGCAGGCTATGGCTACACCTTC | CSVEEQAGYGYTF
. | . | TRBJ1-5 | TRBV6-4 | TGTGCCAGCAGTGAGGGGTTTGGTCAGCCCCAGCATTTT | CASSEGFGQPQHF
. | . | TRBJ2-6 | TRBV2 | TGTGCCAGCAGTGGTGGCTCTGGGGCCAACGTCCTGACTTTC | CASSGGSGANVLTF
. | . | TRBJ2-7 | TRBV19 | TGTGCCAGTTCCCATGGGAGTTTGGTCTACGAGCAGTACTTC | CASSHGSLVYEQYF
TRBD2 | . | TRBJ2-1 | TRBV4-3 | TGCGCCAGCAGCCAAGATTCGACTAGCCAGAGCAATGAGCAGTTCTTC | CASSQDSTSQSNEQFF
TRBD2 | . | TRBJ2-2 | TRBV7-2 | TGTGCCAGCAGCTTAAATAGCGGGAGGGCAAACACCGGGGAGCTGTTTTTT | CASSLNSGRANTGELFF
TRBD2 | . | TRBJ2-1 | TRBV9 | TGTGCCAGCACCCCGGGTAGCGGGTACAATGAGCAGTTCTTC | CASTPGSGYNEQFF
TRBD1 | . | TRBJ2-5 | TRBV5-1 | TGCGCCAGCAGCAATAGGCCGGGACAGTTACCTCAGACCCAGTACTTC | CASSNRPGQLPQTQYF
. | . | TRBJ2-2 | TRBV18 | TGTGCCAGCTCCCCGCTCGGGCATATGAACACCGGGGAGCTGTTTTTT | CASSPLGHMNTGELFF
. | . | TRBJ1-5 | TRBV7-9 | TGTGCCAGCAGCTTAGCCGGGAGTCAGCCCCAGCATTTT | CASSLAGSQPQHF
. | . | TRBJ2-5 | TRBV5-1 | TGCGCCAGCAGCTTGGTAGGCAGTGGCCCCCAAGAGACCCAGTACTTC | CASSLVGSGPQETQYF
TRBD1 | . | TRBJ2-5 | TRBV5-1 | TGCGCCAGCAGCTTGCTTCCGGGACAGCAAGAGACCCAGTACTTC | CASSLLPGQQETQYF
TRBD1 | . | TRBJ1-3 | TRBV5-1 | TGCGCCAGCAGCTTGTCCCTTGGACAGGGGTCTGGAAACACCATATATTTT | CASSLSLGQGSGNTIYF
TRBD2 | . | TRBJ2-7 | TRBV10-3 | TGTGCCAGCGCGGCGGGAGGGGGCAACGAGCAGTACTTC | CASAAGGGNEQYF
. | many | TRBJ1-1 | TRBV29-1 | TGCAGCGTTGAAATCGGGGGTGGGACTGAAGCTTTCTTT | CSVEIGGGTEAFF
. | . | TRBJ1-2 | TRBV19 | TGTGCCAGTAGTATAGAAATGACAGGTACTAACTATGGCTACACCTTC | CASSIEMTGTNYGYTF
. | few | TRBJ1-1 | TRBV28 | TGTGCCAGCAGTTTCATTCTCTCCTCCGGGGGTACGAACACTGAAGCTTTCTTT | CASSFILSSGGTNTEAFF
TRBD1 | . | TRBJ1-3 | TRBV30 | TGTGCCTGGAGTGAGTGGGGGGGGACAGGGACGAGAAACACCATATATTTT | CAWSEWGGTGTRNTIYF
. | . | TRBJ2-7 | TRBV29-1 | TGCAGCGTTGAGGCTAGCGAGCACGAGCAGTACTTC | CSVEASEHEQYF
. | . | TRBJ2-5 | TRBV27 | TGTGCCAGCAGTCCAAACAAGTACCAAGAGACCCAGTACTTC | CASSPNKYQETQYF
. | . | TRBJ1-4 | TRBV2 | TGTGCCAGCAGTAGGGCCCCCCCAACTAATGAAAAACTGTTTTTT | CASSRAPPTNEKLFF
. | . | TRBJ2-5 | TRBV11-2 | TGTGCCAGCAGCTTAGAGGTCCAATCAGGGGAGACCCAGTACTTC | CASSLEVQSGETQYF